The 3 T cell receptor beta chains presented below share a single source sample, sequenced in a study of blood T cell repertoires in COVID-19. The table came from immunoSEQ multiplex PCR; TCRdb's copy has only in-frame clones and leaves some out. This sample has more than 150,000 clones, with over 80% found just once. Sequencing was carried out using peripheral blood. The receptors were gathered from a woman aged 55-75 years with acute or convalescent COVID-19.

V usage is TRBV5-6 and J usage is TRBJ2-7; a weak D match, TRBD2 (6 bases). The CDR3 contains 13 residues. Trimming stripped 3 bases from V and 5 bases from J, with 12 bases between. From germline, CDR1 is SGHDT and CDR2 YYEEEE. This chain's CDR3 is CASSSGVLNEQYF. The CDR3 DNA sequence: TGTGCCAGCAGCTCGGGGGTTTTGAACGAGCAGTACTTC.

The chain joins TRBV7-2 to TRBJ2-3; perhaps TRBD1 as D (6 bases). This CDR3 has 15 residues. CDR1 SGHTA and CDR2 FQGNSA come from the germline V gene. The V gene lost 5 bases and the J gene lost 11 bases, with 23 bases spanning the gap. The CDR3 reads CASSESRDMISRQYF. The CDR3 coding sequence is TGTGCCAGCAGCGAATCCCGGGACATGATATCGAGGCAGTATTTT.

The chain couples TRBV19 to TRBJ1-2; possible D gene TRBD1, 5 bases. Trimming left V 7 bases short and J 5 bases short, with 14 bases between. There are 13 residues in the CDR3. Germline CDR1 LNHDA, CDR2 SQIVND (reference sequence). The CDR3 sequence is CASTLSQGYGYTF. CDR3 nucleotides: TGTGCCAGTACCCTTTCGCAGGGTTATGGCTACACCTTC.